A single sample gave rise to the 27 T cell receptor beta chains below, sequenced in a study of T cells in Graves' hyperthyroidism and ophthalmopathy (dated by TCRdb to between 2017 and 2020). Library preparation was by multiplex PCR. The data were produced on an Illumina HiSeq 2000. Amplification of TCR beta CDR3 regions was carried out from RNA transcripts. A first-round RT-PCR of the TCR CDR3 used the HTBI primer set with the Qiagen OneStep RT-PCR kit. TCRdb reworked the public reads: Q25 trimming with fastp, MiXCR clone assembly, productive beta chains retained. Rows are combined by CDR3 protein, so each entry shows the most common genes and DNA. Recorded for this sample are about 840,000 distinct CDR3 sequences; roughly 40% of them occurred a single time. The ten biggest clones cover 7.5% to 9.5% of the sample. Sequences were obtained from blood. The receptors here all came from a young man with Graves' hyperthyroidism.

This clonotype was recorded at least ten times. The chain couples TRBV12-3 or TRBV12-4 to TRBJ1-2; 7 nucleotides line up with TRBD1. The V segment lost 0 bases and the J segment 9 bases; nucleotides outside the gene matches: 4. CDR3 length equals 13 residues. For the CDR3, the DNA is TGTGCCAGCAGTTTAGCTGGAGGGGGCAGCTACACCTTC. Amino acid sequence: CASSLAGGGSYTF.

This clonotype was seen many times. The CDR3 region is CATSDQRGYEQYF. DNA of the CDR3: TGTGCCACCAGTGACCAGCGGGGCTACGAGCAGTACTTC. The gene calls are TRBV24-1 and TRBJ2-7; 7 bases fit TRBD2. The CDR3 loop spans 13 amino acids. Germline-derived CDR1 and CDR2 are KGHDR and SFDVKD. J was trimmed by 3 bases and V by 4 bases; bases with no gene match: 2.

DNA of the CDR3: TGTGCCAGCAGCTCCAGGGACCACCCGCATGGAAACACCATATATTTT. It yields the protein CASSSRDHPHGNTIYF. The V gene is TRBV2, the J gene TRBJ1-3; weak D call: TRBD1 (5 bases). The CDR3 loop spans 16 amino acids. Germline V CDR1 and CDR2: SNHLY, FYNNEI. Trimming stripped 6 bases from V and 3 bases from J, with 18 bases between. The full variable domain, in which reference TRBV2 and TRBJ1-3 provide the parts outside the CDR3, is EPEVTQTPSHQVTQMGQEVILRCVPISNHLYFYWYRQILGQKVEFLVSFYNNEISEKSEIFDDQFSVERPDGSNFTLKIRSTKLEDSAMYFCASSSRDHPHGNTIYFGEGSWLTVV.

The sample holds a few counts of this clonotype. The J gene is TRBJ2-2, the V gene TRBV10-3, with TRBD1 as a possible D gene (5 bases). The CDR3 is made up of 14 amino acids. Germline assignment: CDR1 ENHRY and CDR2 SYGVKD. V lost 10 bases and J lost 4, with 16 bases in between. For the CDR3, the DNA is TGTGCCACCGGCCCTCAGGGTCGCACCGGGGAGCTGTTTTTT. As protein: CATGPQGRTGELFF.

The CDR3 reads CASSLVVEETQYF. DNA for the CDR3: TGTGCCAGCAGTTTAGTCGTTGAAGAGACCCAGTACTTC. The gene calls are TRBV27 and TRBJ2-5; D is ambiguous. Germline V lookup: CDR1 MNHEY, CDR2 SMNVEV (reference sequence). The CDR3 has 13 residues. The germline V and J ends were trimmed by 2 bases and 3 bases, with 7 bases remaining between them.

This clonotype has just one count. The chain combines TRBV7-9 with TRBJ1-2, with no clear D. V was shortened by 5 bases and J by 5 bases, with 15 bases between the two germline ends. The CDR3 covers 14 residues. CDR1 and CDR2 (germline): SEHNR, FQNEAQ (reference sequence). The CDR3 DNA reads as TGTGCCAGCAGCGGTAGGGAGGAAAATTATGGCTACACCTTC. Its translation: CASSGREENYGYTF.

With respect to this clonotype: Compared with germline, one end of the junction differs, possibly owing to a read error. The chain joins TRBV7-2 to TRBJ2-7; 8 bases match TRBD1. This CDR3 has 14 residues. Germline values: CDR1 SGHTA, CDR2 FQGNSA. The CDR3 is CASSTTGVSYEQYF. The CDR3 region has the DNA TGCGCCAGCAGCACGACAGGGGTCTCCTACGAGCAGTACTTC. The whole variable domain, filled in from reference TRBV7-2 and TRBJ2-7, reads GAGVSQSPSNKVTEKGKDVELRCDPISGHTALYWYRQSLGQGLEFLIYFQGNSAPDKSGLPSDRFSAERTGGSVSTLTIQRTQQEDSAVYLCASSTTGVSYEQYFGPGTRLTVT.

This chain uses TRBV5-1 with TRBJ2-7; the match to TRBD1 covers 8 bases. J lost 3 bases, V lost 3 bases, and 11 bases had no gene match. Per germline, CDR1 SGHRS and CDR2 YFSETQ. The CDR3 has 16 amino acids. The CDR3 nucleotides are TGCGCCAGCAGCTCGAGTTCGACAGGGGCGAACTACGAGCAGTACTTC. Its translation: CASSSSSTGANYEQYF.

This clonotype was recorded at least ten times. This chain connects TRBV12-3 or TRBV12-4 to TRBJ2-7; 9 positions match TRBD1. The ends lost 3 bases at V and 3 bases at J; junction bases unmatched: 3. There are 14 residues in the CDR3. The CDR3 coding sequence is TGTGCCAGCAGTTTGAGGGACAGGGTCTACGAGCAGTACTTC. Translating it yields CASSLRDRVYEQYF.

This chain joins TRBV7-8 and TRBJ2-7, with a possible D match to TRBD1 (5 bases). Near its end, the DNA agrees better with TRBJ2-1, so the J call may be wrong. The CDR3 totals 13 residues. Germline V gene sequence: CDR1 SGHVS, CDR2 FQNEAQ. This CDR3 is CASSLRQSGEQFF. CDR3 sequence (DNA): TGTGCCAGCAGCTTGAGACAGTCCGGCGAGCAGTTCTTC.

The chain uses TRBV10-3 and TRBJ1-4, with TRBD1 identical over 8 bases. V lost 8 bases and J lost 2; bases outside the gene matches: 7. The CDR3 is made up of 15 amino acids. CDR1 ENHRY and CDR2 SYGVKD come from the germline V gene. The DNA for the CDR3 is TGTGCCATCGGTGGGTCAGGGGGCACTAATGAAAAACTGTTTTTT. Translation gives CAIGGSGGTNEKLFF.

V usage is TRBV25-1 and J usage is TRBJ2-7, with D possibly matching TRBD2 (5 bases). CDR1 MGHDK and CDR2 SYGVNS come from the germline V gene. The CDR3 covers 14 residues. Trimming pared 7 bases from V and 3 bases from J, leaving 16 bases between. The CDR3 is CASTRSTTRYEQYF. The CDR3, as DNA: TGTGCCAGCACGAGATCGACTACCCGCTACGAGCAGTACTTC.

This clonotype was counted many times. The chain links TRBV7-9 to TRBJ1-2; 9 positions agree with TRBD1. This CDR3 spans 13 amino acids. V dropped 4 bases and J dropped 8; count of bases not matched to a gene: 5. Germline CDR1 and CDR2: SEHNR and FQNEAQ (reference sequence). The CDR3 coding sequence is TGTGCCAGCAGCTCGCGGACAGGGGACGGCTACACCTTC. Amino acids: CASSSRTGDGYTF. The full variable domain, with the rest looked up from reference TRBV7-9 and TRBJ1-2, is DTGVSQNPRHKITKRGQNVTFRCDPISEHNRLYWYRQTLGQGPEFLTYFQNEAQLEKSRLLSDRFSAERPKGSFSTLEIQRTEQGDSAMYLCASSSRTGDGYTFGSGTRLTVV.

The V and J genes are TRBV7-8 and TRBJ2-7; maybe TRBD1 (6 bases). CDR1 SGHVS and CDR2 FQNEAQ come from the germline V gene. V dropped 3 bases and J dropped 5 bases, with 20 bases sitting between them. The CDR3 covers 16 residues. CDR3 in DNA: TGTGCCAGCAGCTTTACCAGACAGGCATTTTTAGACGAGCAGTACTTC. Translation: CASSFTRQAFLDEQYF.

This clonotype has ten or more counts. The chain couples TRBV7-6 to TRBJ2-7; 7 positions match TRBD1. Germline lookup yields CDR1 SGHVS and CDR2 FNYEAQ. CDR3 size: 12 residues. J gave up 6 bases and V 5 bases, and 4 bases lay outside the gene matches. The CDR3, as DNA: TGTGCCAGCAGCGCTTCAGGGGGCGAGCAGTACTTC. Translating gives CASSASGGEQYF.

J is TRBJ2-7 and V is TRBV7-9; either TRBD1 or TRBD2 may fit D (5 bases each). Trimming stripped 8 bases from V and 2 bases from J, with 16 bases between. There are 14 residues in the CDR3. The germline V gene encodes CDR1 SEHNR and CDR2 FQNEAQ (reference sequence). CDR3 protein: CASQPGGRTYEQYF. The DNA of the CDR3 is TGTGCCAGCCAACCTGGGGGACGAACCTACGAGCAGTACTTC.

Here the CDR3 reads CASRTLTGNRFSPLHF. The CDR3 region has the DNA TGTGCCAGCAGAACCCTGACAGGGAACAGGTTTTCACCCCTCCACTTT. The rearrangement joins TRBV14 to TRBJ1-6, with TRBD1 identical over 7 bases. CDR3 size: 16 residues. The germline gives CDR1 SGHDN, CDR2 FVKESK. The V segment lost 6 bases and the J segment 9 bases; nucleotides outside the gene matches: 14. Using reference TRBV14 and TRBJ1-6 for the parts outside the CDR3, the full variable domain is EAGVTQFPSHSVIEKGQTVTLRCDPISGHDNLYWYRRVMGKEIKFLLHFVKESKQDESGMPNNRFLAERTGGTYSTLKVQPAELEDSGVYFCASRTLTGNRFSPLHFGNGTRLTVT.

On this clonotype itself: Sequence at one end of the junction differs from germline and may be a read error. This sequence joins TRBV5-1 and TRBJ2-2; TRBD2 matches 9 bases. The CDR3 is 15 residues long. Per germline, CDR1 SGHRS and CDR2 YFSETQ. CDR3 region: CAGSQTSGSPGELFF. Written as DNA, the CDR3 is TGCGCCGGCAGCCAGACTAGCGGAAGTCCCGGGGAGCTGTTTTTT.

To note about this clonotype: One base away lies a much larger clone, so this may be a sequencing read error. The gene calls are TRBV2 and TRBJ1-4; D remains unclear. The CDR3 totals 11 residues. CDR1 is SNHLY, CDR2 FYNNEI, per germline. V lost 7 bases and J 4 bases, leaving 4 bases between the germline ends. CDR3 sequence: CASKLNEKLFF. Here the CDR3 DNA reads TGTGCCAGCAAGCTTAATGAAAAACTGTTTTTT.

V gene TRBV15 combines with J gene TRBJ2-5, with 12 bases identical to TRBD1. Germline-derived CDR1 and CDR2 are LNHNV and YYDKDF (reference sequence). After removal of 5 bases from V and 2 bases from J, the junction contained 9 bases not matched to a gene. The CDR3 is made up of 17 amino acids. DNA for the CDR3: TGTGCCACCAGCCCCCGGGACAGGGGGCCGTCACAAGAGACCCAGTACTTC. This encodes CATSPRDRGPSQETQYF.

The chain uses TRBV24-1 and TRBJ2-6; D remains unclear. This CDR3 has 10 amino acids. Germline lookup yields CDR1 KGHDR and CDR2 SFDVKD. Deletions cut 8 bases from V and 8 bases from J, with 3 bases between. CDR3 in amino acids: CATMTNVLTF. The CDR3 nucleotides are TGTGCCACCATGACCAACGTCCTGACTTTC.

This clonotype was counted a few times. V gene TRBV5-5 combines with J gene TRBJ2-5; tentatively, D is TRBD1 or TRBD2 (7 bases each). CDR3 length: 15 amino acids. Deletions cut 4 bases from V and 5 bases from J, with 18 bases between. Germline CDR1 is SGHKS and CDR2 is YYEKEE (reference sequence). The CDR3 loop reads CASSGEGASGETQYF. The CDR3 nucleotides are TGTGCCAGCAGCGGGGAGGGGGCTTCGGGGGAGACCCAGTACTTC.

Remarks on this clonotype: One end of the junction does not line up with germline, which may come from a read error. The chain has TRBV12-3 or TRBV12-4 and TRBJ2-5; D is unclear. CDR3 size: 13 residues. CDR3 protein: CACSLKGYGTQYF. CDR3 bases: TGTGCCTGCAGTTTAAAAGGCTACGGGACCCAGTACTTC.

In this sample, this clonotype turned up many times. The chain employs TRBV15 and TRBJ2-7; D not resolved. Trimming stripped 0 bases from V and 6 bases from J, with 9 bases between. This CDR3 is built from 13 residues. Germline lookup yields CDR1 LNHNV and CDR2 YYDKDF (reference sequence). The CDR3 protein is CATSRDLIGEQYF. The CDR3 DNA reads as TGTGCCACCAGCAGAGACCTGATAGGCGAGCAGTACTTC.

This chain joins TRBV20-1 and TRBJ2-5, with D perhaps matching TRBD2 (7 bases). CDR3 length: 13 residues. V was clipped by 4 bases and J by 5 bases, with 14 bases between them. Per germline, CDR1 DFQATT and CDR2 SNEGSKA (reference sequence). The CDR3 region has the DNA TGCAGTGCTACTAGGGGGGGCTGGGAGACCCAGTACTTC. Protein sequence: CSATRGGWETQYF.

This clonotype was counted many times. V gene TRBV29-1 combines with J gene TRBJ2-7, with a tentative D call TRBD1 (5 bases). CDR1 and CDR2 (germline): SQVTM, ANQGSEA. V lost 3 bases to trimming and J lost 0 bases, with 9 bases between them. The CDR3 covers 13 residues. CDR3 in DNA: TGCAGCGTTGAGGGGCAGCCCTCCTACGAGCAGTACTTC. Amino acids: CSVEGQPSYEQYF.

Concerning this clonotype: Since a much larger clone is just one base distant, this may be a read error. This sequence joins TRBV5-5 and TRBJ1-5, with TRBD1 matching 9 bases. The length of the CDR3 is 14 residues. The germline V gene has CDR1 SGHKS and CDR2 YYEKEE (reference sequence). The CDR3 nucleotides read TGTGCCAGCAGTTGGGACAGGGATGATCAGCCCCGGCATTTT. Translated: CASSWDRDDQPRHF.